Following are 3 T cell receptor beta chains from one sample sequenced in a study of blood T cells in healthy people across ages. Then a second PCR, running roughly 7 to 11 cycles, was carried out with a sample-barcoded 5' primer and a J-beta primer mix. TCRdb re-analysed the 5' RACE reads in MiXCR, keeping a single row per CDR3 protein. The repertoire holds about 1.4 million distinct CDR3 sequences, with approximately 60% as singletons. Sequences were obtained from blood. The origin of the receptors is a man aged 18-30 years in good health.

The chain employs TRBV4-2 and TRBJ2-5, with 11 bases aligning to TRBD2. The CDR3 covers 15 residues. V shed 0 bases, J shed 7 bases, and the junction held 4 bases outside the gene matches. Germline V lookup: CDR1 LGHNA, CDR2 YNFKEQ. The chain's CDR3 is CASSQESSGGLTQYF. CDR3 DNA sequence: TGTGCCAGCAGCCAAGAATCTAGCGGGGGGTTGACCCAGTACTTC.

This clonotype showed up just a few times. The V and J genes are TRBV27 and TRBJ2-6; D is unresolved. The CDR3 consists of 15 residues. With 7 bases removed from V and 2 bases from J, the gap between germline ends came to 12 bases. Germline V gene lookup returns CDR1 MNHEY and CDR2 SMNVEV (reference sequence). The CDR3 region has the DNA TGTGCCAGCAACAGTATAGGGACTGGGGCCAACGTCCTGACTTTC. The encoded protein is CASNSIGTGANVLTF.

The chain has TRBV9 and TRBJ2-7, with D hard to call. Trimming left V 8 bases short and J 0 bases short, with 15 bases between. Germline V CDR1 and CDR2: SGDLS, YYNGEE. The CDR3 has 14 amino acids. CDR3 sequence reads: CASSTGPSSYEQYF. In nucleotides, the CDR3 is TGTGCCAGTTCTACTGGACCGAGCTCCTACGAGCAGTACTTC.